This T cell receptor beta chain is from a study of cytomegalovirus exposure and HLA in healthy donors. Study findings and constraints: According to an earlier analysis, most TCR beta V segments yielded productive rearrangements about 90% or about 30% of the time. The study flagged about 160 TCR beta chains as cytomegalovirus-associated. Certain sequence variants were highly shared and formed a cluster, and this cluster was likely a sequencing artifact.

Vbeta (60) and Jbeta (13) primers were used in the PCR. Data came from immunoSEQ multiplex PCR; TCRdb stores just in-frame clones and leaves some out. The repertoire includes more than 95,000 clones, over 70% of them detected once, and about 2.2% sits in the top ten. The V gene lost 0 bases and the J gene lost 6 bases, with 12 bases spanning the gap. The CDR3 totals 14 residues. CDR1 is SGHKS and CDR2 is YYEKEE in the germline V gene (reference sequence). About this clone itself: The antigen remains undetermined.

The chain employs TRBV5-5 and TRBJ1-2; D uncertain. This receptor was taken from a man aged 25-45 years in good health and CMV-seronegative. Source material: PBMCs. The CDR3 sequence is CASSLAMGLDGYTF. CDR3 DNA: TGTGCCAGCAGCTTGGCCATGGGCCTCGATGGCTACACCTTC.